This entry lists 5 T cell receptor beta chains sequenced from one sample in a study of T-cell reconstitution after alpha-beta-depleted transplantation in children. Preparation of the TCRbeta library involved a method that used unique molecular identifiers. TCRdb processed the PCR reads anew with MiXCR; each CDR3 protein has one entry. The sample has some 640,000 distinct CDR3 sequences; 16% are singletons. The sequencing used PBMCs from the stem cell graft donor, collected from the stem cell graft. These TCRs come from a human donor who donated a stem cell graft to a child with acute myeloid leukemia.

This clonotype was observed a handful of times. The chain employs TRBV5-1 and TRBJ1-2; D gene uncertain. Germline V gives CDR1 SGHRS, CDR2 YFSETQ. This CDR3 has 15 amino acids. V gave up 0 bases and J gave up 4 bases, with 13 bases separating them. The CDR3 region has the DNA TGCGCCAGCAGCTTGGGGGCCGAGGGAAGCTATGGCTACACCTTC. This gives the protein CASSLGAEGSYGYTF.

This clonotype was observed many times. The chain uses TRBV29-1 and TRBJ2-3; D gene uncertain. V was cut by 4 bases and J by 1 base, with 6 bases left in between. The CDR3 loop spans 12 amino acids. The germline V gene has CDR1 SQVTM and CDR2 ANQGSEA. The CDR3 DNA is TGCAGCGTTGTTTCAGGCACAGATACGCAGTATTTT. It specifies CSVVSGTDTQYF.

The sample holds one count of this clonotype. V gene TRBV4-3 combines with J gene TRBJ2-1; D remains unclear. From germline, CDR1 is LGHNA and CDR2 YSLEER. The CDR3 has 16 amino acids. Deletions cut 0 bases from V and 2 bases from J, with 11 bases between. The CDR3 DNA is TGCGCCAGCAGCCAAGATCCTGATTTACCCTACAATGAGCAGTTCTTC. Amino acids: CASSQDPDLPYNEQFF.

This clonotype was picked up a small number of times. CDR3 residues: CASSPNRVATDTQYF. The DNA for the CDR3 is TGTGCCAGCTCACCTAATAGGGTAGCGACAGATACGCAGTATTTT. The chain uses TRBV18 and TRBJ2-3; possible D gene TRBD2, 5 bases. Between the trimmed V and J ends, which lost 3 bases and 3 bases, there was a span of 13 bases. Germline V gene sequence: CDR1 KGHSH, CDR2 LQKENI. The CDR3 totals 15 residues.

The rearrangement links TRBV7-8 to TRBJ1-2, with D possibly matching TRBD1 (5 bases). The V end lost 5 bases, the J end lost 5 bases, and 18 bases lay between the germline ends. The CDR3 is made up of 15 amino acids. Germline assignment: CDR1 SGHVS and CDR2 FQNEAQ. CDR3 residues: CASSPADSRFYGYTF. The CDR3, as DNA: TGTGCCAGCAGCCCCGCCGACAGCCGGTTTTATGGCTACACCTTC.